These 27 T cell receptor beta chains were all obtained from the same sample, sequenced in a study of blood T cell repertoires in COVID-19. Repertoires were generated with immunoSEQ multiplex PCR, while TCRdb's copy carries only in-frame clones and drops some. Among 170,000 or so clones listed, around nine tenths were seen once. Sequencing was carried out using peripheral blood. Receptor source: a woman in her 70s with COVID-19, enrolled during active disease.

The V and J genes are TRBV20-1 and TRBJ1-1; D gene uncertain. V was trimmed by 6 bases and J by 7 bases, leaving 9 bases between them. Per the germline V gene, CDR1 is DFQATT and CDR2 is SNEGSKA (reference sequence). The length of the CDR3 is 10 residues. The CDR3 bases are TGCAGTGCCCGAGATGGTGAAGCTTTCTTT. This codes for CSARDGEAFF.

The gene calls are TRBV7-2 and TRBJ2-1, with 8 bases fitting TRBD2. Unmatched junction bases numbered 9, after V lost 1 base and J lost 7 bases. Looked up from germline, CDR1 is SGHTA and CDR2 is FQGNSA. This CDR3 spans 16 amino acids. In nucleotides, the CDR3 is TGTGCCAGCAGCTTAGAGACATCTAGCGGGTATAATGAGCAGTTCTTC. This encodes CASSLETSSGYNEQFF.

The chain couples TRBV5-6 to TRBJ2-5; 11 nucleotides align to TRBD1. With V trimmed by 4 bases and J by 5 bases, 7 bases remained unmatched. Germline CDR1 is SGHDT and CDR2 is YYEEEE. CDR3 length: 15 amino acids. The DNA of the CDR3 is TGTGCCAGCAGCCTAGGACAGGGGGCTTGGGAGACCCAGTACTTC. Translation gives CASSLGQGAWETQYF.

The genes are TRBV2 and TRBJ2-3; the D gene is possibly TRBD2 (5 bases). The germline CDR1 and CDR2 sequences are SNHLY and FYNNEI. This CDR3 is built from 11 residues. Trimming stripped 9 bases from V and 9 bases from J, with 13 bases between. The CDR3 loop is CAREPQRTQYF. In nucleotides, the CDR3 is TGTGCCAGGGAGCCTCAGCGGACGCAGTATTTT. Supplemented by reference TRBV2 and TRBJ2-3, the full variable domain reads EPEVTQTPSHQVTQMGQEVILRCVPISNHLYFYWYRQILGQKVEFLVSFYNNEISEKSEIFDDQFSVERPDGSNFTLKIRSTKLEDSAMYFCAREPQRTQYFGPGTRLTVL.

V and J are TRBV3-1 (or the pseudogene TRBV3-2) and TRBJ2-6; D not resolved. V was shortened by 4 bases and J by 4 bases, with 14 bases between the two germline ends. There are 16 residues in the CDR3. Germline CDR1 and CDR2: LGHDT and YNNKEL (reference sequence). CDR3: CASSRSVSSGANVLTF. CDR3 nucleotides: TGTGCCAGCAGCCGAAGCGTGAGTTCCGGGGCCAACGTCCTGACTTTC.

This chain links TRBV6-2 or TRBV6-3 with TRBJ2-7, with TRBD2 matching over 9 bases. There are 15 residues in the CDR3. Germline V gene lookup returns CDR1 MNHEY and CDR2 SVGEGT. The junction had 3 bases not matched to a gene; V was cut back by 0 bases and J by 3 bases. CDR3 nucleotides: TGTGCCAGCAGTTACTCGACAGCGGGGGGCTACGAGCAGTACTTC. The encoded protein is CASSYSTAGGYEQYF.

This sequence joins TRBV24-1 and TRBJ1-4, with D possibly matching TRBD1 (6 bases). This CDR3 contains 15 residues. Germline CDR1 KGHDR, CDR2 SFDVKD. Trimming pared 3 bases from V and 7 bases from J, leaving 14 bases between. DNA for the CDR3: TGTGCCACCAGTGATGGGGGCAGGGTTGGTGAAAAACTGTTTTTT. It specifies CATSDGGRVGEKLFF.

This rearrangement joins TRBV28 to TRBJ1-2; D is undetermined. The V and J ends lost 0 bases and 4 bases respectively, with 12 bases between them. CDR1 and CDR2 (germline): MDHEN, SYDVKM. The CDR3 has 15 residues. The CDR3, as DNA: TGTGCCAGCAGTTTATGGGGCAGAGAAACCTATGGCTACACCTTC. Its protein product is CASSLWGRETYGYTF.

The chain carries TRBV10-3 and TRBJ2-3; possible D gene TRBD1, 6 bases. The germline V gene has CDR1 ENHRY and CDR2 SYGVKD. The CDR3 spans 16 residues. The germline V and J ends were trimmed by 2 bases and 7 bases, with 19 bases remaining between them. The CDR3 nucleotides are TGTGCCATCAGTGAGCCATACAGGTCCAGGGGAAATACGCAGTATTTT. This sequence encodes CAISEPYRSRGNTQYF.

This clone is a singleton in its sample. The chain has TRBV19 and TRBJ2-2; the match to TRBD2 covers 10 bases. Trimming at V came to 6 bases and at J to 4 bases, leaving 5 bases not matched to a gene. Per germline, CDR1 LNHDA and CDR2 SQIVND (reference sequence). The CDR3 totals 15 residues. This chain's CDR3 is CASSYSSGGTGELFF. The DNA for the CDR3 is TGTGCCAGTAGCTATTCTAGCGGGGGCACCGGGGAGCTGTTTTTT.

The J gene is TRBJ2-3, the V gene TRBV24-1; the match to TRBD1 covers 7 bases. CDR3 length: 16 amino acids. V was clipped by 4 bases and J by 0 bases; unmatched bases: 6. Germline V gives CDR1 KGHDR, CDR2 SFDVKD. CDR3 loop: CATSDPGQLSTDTQYF. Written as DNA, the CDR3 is TGTGCCACCAGTGACCCGGGACAGCTTAGCACAGATACGCAGTATTTT.

In DNA form, the CDR3 reads TGTGCCAGTAGTATAGATGGAGGACAGGGCTACAATGAGCAGTTCTTC. It is translated as CASSIDGGQGYNEQFF. The V and J genes are TRBV19 and TRBJ2-1; TRBD1 agrees at 8 bases. The germline CDR1 and CDR2 sequences are LNHDA and SQIVND (reference sequence). With 0 bases clipped from V and 3 bases from J, the junction kept 4 bases outside the gene matches. This CDR3 is built from 16 residues. Filled out from reference TRBV19 and TRBJ2-1, the complete variable domain reads DGGITQSPKYLFRKEGQNVTLSCEQNLNHDAMYWYRQDPGQGLRLIYYSQIVNDFQKGDIAEGYSVSREKKESFPLTVTSAQKNPTAFYLCASSIDGGQGYNEQFFGPGTRLTVL.

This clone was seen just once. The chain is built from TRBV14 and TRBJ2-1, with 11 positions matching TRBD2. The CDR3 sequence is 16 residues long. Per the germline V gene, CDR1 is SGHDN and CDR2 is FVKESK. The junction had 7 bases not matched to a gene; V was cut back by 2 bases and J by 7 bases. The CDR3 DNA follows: TGTGCCAGCAGCCAAACGACTAGCGGGATGAAAAATGAGCAGTTCTTC. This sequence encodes CASSQTTSGMKNEQFF.

CDR3 loop: CAWSVSGGDQPQHF. DNA of the CDR3: TGTGCCTGGAGTGTTTCGGGAGGGGATCAGCCCCAGCATTTT. The rearrangement uses TRBV30 and TRBJ1-5; maybe TRBD1 (5 bases). The V end lost 0 bases, the J end lost 5 bases, and 11 bases lay between the germline ends. The CDR3 is 14 amino acids. Germline values: CDR1 GTSNPN, CDR2 SVGIG (reference sequence). The full variable domain, rest sourced from reference TRBV30 and TRBJ1-5, is SQTIHQWPATLVQPVGSPLSLECTVEGTSNPNLYWYRQAAGRGLQLLFYSVGIGQISSEVPQNLSASRPQDRQFILSSKKLLLSDSGFYLCAWSVSGGDQPQHFGDGTRLSIL.

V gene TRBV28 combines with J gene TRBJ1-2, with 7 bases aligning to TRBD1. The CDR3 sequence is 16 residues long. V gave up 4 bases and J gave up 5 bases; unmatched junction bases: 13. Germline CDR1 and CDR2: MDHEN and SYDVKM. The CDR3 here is CASSSLFPQTGYGYTF. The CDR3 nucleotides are TGTGCCAGCAGTTCACTATTTCCCCAGACAGGGTATGGCTACACCTTC.

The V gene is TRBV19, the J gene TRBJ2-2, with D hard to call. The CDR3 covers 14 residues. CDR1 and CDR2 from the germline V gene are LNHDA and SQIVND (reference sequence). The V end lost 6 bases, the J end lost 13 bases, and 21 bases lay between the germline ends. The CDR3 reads CASRVGSPPSVLFF. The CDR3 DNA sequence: TGTGCCAGTAGGGTGGGCAGTCCCCCCTCTGTGCTGTTTTTT.

The CDR3: CASSPRTGRTDTQYF. CDR3 sequence (DNA): TGTGCCAGCAGTCCAAGGACAGGGAGGACAGATACGCAGTATTTT. V and J are TRBV6-5 and TRBJ2-3; 8 bases line up with TRBD1. Germline trimming cut 5 bases from V and 3 bases from J; bases unmatched to any gene: 7. CDR1 and CDR2 (germline): MNHEY, SVGAGI. The CDR3 spans 15 residues.

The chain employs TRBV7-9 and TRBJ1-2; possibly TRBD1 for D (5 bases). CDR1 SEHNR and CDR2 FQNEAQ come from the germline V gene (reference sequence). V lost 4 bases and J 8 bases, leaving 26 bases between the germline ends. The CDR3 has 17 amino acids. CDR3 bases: TGTGCCAGCAGCTCAGGGTACATAGAAGGACCCGGCAGGGGCTACACCTTC. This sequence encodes CASSSGYIEGPGRGYTF.

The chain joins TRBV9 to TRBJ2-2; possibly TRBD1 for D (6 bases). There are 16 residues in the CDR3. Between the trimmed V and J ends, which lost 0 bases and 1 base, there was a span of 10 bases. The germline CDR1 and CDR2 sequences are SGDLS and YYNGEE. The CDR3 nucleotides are TGTGCCAGCAGCGTAGGGGCGACAGGGAACACCGGGGAGCTGTTTTTT. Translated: CASSVGATGNTGELFF.

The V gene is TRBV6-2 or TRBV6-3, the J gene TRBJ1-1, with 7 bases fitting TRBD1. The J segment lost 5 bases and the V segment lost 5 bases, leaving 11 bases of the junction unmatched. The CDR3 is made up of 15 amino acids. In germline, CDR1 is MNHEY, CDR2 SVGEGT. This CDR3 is CASSPRGQVETEAFF. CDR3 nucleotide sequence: TGTGCCAGCAGTCCCCGCGGACAGGTCGAAACTGAAGCTTTCTTT.

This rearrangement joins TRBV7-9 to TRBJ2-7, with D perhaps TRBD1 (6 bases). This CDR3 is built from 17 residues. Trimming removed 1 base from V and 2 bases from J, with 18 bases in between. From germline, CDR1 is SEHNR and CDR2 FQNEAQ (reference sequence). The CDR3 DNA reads TGTGCCAGCAGCTTAGTTACCCTTACAGGGCGAACCTACGAGCAGTACTTC. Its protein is CASSLVTLTGRTYEQYF.

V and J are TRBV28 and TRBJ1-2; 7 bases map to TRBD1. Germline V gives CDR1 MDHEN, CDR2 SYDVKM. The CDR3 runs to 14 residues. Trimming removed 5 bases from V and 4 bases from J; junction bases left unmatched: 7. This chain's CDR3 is CASSPPEGAYGYTF. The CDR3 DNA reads TGTGCCAGCAGTCCCCCGGAGGGGGCCTATGGCTACACCTTC.

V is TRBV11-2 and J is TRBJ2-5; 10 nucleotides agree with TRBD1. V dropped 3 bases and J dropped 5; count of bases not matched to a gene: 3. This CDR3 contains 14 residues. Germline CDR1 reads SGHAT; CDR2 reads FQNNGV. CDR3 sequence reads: CASSLTGGLETQYF. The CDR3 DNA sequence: TGTGCCAGCAGCTTGACAGGGGGCTTGGAGACCCAGTACTTC.

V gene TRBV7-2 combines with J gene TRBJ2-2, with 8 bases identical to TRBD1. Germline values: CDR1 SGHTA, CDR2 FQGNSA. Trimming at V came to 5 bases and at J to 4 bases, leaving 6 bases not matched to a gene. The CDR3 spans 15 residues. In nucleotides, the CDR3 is TGTGCCAGCAGCATCCGTACAGGGGGCACCGGGGAGCTGTTTTTT. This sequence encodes CASSIRTGGTGELFF. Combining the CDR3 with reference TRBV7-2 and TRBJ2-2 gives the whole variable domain GAGVSQSPSNKVTEKGKDVELRCDPISGHTALYWYRQSLGQGLEFLIYFQGNSAPDKSGLPSDRFSAERTGGSVSTLTIQRTQQEDSAVYLCASSIRTGGTGELFFGEGSRLTVL.

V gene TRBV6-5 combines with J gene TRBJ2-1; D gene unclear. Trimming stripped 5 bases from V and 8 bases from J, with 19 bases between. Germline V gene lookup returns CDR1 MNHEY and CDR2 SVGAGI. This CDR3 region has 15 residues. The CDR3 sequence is CASSRPGRPSDEQFF. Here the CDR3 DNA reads TGTGCCAGCAGTCGTCCGGGTCGCCCGTCCGATGAGCAGTTCTTC.

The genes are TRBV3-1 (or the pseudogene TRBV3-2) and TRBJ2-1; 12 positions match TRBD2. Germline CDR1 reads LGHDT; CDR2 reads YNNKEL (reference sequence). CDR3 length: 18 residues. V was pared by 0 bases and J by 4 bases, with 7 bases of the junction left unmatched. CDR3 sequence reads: CASSQETAGTSGYNEQFF. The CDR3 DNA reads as TGTGCCAGCAGCCAAGAGACGGCCGGGACTAGCGGGTACAATGAGCAGTTCTTC.

DNA of the CDR3: TGCAGTGCTAGTCGAGGAATGACAGGGGGATTGGAGCCCCAGCATTTT. It codes for CSASRGMTGGLEPQHF. The V call is TRBV20-1, the J call TRBJ1-5, with 9 bases aligning to TRBD1. In germline, CDR1 is DFQATT, CDR2 SNEGSKA (reference sequence). The CDR3 sequence is 16 residues long. V gave up 3 bases and J gave up 8 bases; unmatched junction bases: 14.